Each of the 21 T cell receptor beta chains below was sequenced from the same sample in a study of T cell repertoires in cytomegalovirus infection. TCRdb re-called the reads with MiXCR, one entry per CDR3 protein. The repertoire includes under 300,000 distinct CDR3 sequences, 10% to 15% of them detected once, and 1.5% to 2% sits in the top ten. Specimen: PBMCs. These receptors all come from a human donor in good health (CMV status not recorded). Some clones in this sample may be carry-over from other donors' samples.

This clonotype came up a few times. CDR3 loop: CASSLDVGRGEQYF. The DNA for the CDR3 is TGTGCCAGCAGCTTGGATGTGGGAAGAGGCGAGCAGTACTTC. The J gene is TRBJ2-7, the V gene TRBV5-4, with D unresolved. Looked up from germline, CDR1 is SGHNT and CDR2 is YYREEE (reference sequence). The V end lost 0 bases, the J end lost 6 bases, and 13 bases lay between the germline ends. This CDR3 comprises 14 residues. Full variable domain (rest looked up from reference TRBV5-4 and TRBJ2-7): ETGVTQSPTHLIKTRGQQVTLRCSSQSGHNTVSWYQQALGQGPQFIFQYYREEENGRGNFPPRFSGLQFPNYSSELNVNALELDDSALYLCASSLDVGRGEQYFGPGTRLTVT.

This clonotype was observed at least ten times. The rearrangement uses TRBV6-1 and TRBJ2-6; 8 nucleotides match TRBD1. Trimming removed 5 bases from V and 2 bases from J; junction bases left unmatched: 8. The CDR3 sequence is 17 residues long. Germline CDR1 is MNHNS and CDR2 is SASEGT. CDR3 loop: CASSPATGETGANVLTF. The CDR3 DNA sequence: TGTGCCAGCAGTCCCGCGACAGGGGAAACTGGGGCCAACGTCCTGACTTTC.

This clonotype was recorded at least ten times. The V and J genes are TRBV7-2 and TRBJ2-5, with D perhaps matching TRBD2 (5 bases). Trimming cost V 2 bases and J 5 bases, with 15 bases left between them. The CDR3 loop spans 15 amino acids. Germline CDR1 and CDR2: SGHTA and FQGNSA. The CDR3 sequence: CASSLLRDGWETQYF. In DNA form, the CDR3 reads TGTGCCAGCAGCTTATTGAGGGATGGTTGGGAGACCCAGTACTTC.

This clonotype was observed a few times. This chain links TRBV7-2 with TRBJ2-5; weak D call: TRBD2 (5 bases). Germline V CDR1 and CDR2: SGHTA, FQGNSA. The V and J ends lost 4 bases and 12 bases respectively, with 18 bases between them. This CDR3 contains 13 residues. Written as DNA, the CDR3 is TGTGCCAGCAGCTCCCCCCAAGACTATCCTGAGTACTTC. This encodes CASSSPQDYPEYF.

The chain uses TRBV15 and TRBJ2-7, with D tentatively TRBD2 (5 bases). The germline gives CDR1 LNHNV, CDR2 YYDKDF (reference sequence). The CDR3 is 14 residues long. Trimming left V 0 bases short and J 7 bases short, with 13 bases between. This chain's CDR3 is CATSRDRGSGEQYF. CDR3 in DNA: TGTGCCACCAGCAGAGATCGGGGTTCGGGGGAGCAGTACTTC.

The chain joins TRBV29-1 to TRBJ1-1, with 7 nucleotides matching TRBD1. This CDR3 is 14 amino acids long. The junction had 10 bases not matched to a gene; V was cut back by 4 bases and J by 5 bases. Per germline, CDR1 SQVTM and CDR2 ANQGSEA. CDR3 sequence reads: CSVGDSNWGTEAFF. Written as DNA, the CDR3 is TGCAGCGTTGGGGACAGCAATTGGGGAACTGAAGCTTTCTTT.

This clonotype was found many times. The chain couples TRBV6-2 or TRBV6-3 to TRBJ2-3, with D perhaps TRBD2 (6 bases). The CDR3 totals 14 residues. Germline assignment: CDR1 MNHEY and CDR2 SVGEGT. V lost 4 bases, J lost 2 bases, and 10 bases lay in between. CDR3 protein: CASSSWGVTDTQYF. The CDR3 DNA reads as TGTGCCAGCAGTTCGTGGGGGGTCACAGATACGCAGTATTTT.

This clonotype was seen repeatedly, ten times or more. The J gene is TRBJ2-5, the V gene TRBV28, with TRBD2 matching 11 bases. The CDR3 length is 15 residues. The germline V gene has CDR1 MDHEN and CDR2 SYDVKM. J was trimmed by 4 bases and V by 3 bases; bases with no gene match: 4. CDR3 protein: CASSFLAGGGETQYF. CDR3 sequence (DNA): TGTGCCAGCAGTTTTCTAGCGGGAGGTGGAGAGACCCAGTACTTC.

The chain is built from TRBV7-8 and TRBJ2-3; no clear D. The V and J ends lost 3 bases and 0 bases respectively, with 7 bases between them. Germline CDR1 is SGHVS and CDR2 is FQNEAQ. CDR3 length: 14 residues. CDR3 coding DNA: TGTGCCAGCAGCTTTCACCTAAGCACAGATACGCAGTATTTT. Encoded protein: CASSFHLSTDTQYF.

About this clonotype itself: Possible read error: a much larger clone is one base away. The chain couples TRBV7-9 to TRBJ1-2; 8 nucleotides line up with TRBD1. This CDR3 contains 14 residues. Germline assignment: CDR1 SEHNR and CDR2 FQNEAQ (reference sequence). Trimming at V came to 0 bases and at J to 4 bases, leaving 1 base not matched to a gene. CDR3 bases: TGTGCCAGCAGCTTAGCGGGACAGGTCTATGGCTACACCTTC. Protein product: CASSLAGQVYGYTF. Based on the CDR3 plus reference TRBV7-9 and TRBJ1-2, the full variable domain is DTGVSQNPRHKITKRGQNVTFRCDPISEHNRLYWYRQTLGQGPEFLTYFQNEAQLEKSRLLSDRFSAERPKGSFSTLEIQRTEQGDSAMYLCASSLAGQVYGYTFGSGTRLTVV.

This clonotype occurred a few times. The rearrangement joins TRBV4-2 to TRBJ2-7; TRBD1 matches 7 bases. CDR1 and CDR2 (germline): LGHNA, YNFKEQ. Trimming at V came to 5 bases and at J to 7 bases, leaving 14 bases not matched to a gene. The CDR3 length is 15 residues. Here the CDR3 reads CASSLPGTAAREQYF. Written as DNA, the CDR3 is TGTGCCAGCAGCTTACCGGGGACAGCGGCCCGGGAGCAGTACTTC.

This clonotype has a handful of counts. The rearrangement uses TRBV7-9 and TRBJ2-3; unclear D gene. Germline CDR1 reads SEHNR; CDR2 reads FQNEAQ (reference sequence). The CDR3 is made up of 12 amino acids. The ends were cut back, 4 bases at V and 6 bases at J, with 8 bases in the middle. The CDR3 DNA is TGTGCCAGCAGCTCTAGTTGGGATACGCAGTATTTT. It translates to CASSSSWDTQYF.

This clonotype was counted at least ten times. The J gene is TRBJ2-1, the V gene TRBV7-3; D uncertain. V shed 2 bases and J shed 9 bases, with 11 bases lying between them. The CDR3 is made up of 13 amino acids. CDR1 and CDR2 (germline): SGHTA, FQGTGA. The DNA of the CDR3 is TGTGCCAGCAGCTTAGAATTAATCAGTGAGCAGTTCTTC. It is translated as CASSLELISEQFF.

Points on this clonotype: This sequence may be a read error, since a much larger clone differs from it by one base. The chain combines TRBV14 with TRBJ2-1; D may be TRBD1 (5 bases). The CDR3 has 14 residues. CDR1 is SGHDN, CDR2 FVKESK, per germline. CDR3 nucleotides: TGTGCCAGCAGCCAAGGGGGCGTATACAATGAGCGGTTCTTC. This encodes CASSQGGVYNERFF.

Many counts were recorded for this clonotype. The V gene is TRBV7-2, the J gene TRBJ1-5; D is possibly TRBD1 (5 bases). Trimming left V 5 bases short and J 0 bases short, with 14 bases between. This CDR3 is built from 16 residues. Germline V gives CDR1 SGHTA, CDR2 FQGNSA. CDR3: CASSPWGGSSNQPQHF. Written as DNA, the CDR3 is TGTGCCAGCAGCCCTTGGGGGGGGAGTAGCAATCAGCCCCAGCATTTT. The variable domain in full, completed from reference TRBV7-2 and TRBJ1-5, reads GAGVSQSPSNKVTEKGKDVELRCDPISGHTALYWYRQSLGQGLEFLIYFQGNSAPDKSGLPSDRFSAERTGGSVSTLTIQRTQQEDSAVYLCASSPWGGSSNQPQHFGDGTRLSIL.

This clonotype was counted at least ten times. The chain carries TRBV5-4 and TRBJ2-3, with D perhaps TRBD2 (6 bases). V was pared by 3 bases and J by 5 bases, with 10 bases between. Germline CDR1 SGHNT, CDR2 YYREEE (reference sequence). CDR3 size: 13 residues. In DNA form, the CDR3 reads TGTGCCAGCAGCTGGAGGGGTGGAGATACGCAGTATTTT. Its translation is CASSWRGGDTQYF.

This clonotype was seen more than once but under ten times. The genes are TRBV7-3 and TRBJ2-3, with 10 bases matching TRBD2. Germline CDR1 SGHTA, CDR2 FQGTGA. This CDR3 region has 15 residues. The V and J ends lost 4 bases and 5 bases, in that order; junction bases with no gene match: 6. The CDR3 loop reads CASSSLAGVGDTQYF. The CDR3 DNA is TGTGCCAGCAGCTCGCTAGCGGGAGTTGGAGATACGCAGTATTTT. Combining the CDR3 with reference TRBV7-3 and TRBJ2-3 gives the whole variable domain GAGVSQTPSNKVTEKGKYVELRCDPISGHTALYWYRQSLGQGPEFLIYFQGTGAADDSGLPNDRFFAVRPEGSVSTLKIQRTERGDSAVYLCASSSLAGVGDTQYFGPGTRLTVL.

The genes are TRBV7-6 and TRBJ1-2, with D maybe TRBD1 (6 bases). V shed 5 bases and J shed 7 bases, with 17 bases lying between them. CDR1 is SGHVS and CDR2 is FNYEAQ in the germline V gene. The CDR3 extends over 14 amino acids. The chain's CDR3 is CASSPDSFGSGYTF. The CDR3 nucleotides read TGTGCCAGCAGCCCGGACAGTTTTGGATCTGGCTACACCTTC.

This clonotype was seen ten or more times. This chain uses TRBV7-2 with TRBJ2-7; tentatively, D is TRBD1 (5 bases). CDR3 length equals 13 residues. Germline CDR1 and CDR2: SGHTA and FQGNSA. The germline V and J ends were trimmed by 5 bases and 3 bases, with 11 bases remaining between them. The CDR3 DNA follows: TGTGCCAGCAGCCTCGACAGAATCTACGAGCAGTACTTC. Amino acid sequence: CASSLDRIYEQYF.

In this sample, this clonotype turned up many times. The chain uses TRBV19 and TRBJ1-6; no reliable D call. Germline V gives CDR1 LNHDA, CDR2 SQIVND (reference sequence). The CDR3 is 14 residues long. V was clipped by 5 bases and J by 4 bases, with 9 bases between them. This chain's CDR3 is CASSPAVYNSPLHF. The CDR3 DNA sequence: TGTGCCAGTAGTCCGGCTGTGTATAATTCACCCCTCCACTTT.

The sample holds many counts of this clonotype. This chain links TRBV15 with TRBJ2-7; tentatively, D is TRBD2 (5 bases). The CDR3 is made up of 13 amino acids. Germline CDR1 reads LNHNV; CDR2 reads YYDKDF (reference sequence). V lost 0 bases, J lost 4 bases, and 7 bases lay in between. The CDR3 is CATSRDRGYEQYF. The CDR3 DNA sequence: TGTGCCACCAGCAGAGATCGGGGATACGAGCAGTACTTC.